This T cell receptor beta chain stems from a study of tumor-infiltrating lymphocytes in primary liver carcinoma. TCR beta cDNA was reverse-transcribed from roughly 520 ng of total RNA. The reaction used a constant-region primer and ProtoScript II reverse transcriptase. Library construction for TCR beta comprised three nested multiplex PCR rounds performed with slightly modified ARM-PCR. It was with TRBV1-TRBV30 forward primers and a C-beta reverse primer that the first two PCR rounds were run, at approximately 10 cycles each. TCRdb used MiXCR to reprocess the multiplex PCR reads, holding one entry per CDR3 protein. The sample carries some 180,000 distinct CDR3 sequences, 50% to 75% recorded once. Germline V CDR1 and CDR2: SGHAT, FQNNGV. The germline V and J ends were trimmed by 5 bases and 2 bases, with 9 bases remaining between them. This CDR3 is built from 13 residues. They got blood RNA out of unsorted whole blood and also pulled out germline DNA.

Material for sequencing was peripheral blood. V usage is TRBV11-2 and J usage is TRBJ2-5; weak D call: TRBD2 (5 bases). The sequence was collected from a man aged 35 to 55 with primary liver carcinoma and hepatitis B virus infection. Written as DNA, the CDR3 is TGTGCCAGCAGCGTCAGCGGTCAAGAGACCCAGTACTTC. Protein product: CASSVSGQETQYF.